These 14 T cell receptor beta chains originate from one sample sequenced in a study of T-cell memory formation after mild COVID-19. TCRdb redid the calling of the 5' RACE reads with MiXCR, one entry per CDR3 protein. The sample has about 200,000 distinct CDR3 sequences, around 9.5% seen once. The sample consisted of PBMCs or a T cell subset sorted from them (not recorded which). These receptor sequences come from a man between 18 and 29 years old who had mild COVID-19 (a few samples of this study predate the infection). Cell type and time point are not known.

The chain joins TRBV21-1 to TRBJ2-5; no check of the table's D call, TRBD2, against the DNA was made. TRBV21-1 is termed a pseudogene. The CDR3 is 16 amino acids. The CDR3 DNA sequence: TGTGCCAGCAGCAGGCAGGGCCGGACTAGCGGAGAGACCCAGTACTTC. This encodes CASSRQGRTSGETQYF.

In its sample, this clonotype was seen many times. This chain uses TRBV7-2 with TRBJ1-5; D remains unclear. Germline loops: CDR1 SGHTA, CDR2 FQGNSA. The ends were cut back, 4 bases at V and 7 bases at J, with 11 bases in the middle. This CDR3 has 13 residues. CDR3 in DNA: TGTGCCAGCAGCTCCCTAGCCGGACAGCCCCAGCATTTT. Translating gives CASSSLAGQPQHF.

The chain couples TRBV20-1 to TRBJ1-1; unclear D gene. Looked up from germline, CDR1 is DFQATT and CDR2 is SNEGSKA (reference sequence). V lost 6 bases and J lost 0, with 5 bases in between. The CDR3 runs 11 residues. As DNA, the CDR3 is TGCAGTGCACAGCTGAACACTGAAGCTTTCTTT. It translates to CSAQLNTEAFF.

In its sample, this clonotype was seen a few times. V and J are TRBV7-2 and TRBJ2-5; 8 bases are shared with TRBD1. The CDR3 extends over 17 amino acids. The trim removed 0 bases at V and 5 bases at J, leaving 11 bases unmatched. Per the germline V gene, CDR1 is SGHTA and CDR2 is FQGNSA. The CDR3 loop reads CASSLANPGRGLETQYF. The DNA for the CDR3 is TGTGCCAGCAGCTTAGCCAATCCGGGCAGGGGGCTTGAGACCCAGTACTTC.

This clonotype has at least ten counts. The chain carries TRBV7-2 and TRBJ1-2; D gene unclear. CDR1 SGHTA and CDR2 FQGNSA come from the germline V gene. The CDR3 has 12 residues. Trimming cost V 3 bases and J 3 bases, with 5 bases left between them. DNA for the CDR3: TGTGCCAGCAGCTTCTCTGACTATGGCTACACCTTC. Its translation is CASSFSDYGYTF.

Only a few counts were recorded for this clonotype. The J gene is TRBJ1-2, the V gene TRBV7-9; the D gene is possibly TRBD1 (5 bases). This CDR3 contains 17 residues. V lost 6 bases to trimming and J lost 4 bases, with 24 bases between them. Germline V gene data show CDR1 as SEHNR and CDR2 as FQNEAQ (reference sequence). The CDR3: CASRPPPRYDSRYGYTF. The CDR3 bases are TGTGCCAGCAGACCACCCCCTCGATACGACAGTCGCTATGGCTACACCTTC. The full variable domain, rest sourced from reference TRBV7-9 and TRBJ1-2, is DTGVSQNPRHKITKRGQNVTFRCDPISEHNRLYWYRQTLGQGPEFLTYFQNEAQLEKSRLLSDRFSAERPKGSFSTLEIQRTEQGDSAMYLCASRPPPRYDSRYGYTFGSGTRLTVV.

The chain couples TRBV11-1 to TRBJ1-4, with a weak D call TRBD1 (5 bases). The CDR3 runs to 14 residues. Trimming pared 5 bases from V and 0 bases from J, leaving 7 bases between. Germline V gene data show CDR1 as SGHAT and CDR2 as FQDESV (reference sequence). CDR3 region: CASSRDPTNEKLFF. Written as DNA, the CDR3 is TGTGCCAGCAGCCGGGACCCAACTAATGAAAAACTGTTTTTT.

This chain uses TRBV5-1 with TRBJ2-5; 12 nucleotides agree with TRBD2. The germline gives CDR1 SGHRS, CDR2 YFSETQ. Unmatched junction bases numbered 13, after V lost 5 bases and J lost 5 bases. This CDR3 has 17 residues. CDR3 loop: CASRPGASGGAWETQYF. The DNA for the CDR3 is TGCGCCAGCAGACCTGGGGCTAGCGGGGGGGCTTGGGAGACCCAGTACTTC.

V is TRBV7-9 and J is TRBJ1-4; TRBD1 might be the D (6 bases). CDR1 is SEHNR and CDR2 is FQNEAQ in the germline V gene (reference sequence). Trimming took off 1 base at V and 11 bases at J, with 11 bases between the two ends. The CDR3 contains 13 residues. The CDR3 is CASSLEAGAKLFF. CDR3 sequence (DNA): TGTGCCAGCAGCTTAGAAGCAGGGGCCAAACTGTTTTTT.

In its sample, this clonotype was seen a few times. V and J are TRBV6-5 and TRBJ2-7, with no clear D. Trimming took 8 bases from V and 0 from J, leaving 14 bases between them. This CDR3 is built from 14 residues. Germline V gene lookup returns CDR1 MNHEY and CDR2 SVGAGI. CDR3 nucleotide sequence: TGTGCCAGCTTCCCGATAGGTAGCTCCTACGAGCAGTACGTC. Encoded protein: CASFPIGSSYEQYV.

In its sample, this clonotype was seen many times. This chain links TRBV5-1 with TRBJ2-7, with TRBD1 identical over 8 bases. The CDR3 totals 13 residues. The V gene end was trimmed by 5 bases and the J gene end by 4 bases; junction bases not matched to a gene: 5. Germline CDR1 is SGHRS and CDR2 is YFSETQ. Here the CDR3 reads CASRWTGKYEQYF. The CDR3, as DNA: TGCGCCAGCAGGTGGACAGGGAAGTACGAGCAGTACTTC. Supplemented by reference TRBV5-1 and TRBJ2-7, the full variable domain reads KAGVTQTPRYLIKTRGQQVTLSCSPISGHRSVSWYQQTPGQGLQFLFEYFSETQRNKGNFPGRFSGRQFSNSRSEMNVSTLELGDSALYLCASRWTGKYEQYFGPGTRLTVT.

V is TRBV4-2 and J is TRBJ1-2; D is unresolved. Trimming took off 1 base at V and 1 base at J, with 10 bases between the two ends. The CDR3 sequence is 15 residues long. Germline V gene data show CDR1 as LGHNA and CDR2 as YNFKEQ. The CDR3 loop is CASSQAERLNYGYTF. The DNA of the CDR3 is TGTGCCAGCAGCCAAGCAGAGAGGCTTAACTATGGCTACACCTTC.

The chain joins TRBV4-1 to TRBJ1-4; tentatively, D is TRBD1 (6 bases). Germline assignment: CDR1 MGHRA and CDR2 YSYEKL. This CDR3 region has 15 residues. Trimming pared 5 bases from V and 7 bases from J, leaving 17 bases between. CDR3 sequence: CASSAGGGWSEKLFF. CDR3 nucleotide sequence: TGCGCCAGCAGCGCGGGGGGGGGCTGGAGTGAAAAACTGTTTTTT.

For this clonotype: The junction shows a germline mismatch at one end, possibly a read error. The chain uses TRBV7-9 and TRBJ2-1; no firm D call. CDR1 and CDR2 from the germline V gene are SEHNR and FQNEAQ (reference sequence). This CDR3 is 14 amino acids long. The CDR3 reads CASSLAGPYNEKFF. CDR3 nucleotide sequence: TGTGCCAGCAGCTTAGCGGGCCCATACAATGAGAAGTTCTTC.